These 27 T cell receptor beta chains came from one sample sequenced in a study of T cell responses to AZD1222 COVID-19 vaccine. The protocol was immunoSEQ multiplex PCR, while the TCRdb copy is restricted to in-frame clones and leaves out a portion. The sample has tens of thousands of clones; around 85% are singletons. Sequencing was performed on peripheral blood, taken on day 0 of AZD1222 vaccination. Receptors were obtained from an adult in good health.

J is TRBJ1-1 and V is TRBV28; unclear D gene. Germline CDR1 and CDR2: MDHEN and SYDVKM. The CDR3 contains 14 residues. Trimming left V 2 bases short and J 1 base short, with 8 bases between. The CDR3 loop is CASSLVMRNTEAFF. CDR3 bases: TGTGCCAGCAGTTTAGTTATGAGGAACACTGAAGCTTTCTTT.

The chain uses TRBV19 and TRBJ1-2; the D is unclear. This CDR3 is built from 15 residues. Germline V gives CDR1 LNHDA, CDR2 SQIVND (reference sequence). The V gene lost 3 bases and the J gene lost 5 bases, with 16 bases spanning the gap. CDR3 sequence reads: CASSMSALSEYGYTF. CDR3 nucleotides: TGTGCCAGTAGTATGTCGGCCCTTTCTGAGTATGGCTACACCTTC.

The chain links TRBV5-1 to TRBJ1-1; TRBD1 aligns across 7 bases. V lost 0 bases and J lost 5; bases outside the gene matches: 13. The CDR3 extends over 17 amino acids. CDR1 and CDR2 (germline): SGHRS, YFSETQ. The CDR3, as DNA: TGCGCCAGCAGCTTGGCCGGTCTACAGGGGAGAGGGACTGAAGCTTTCTTT. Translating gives CASSLAGLQGRGTEAFF.

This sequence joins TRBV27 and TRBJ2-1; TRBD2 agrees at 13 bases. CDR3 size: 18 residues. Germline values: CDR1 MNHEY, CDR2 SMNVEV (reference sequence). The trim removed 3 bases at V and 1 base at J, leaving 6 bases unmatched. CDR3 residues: CASSFRTSGRVSYNEQFF. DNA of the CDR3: TGTGCCAGCAGTTTCCGGACTAGCGGGAGAGTGTCCTACAATGAGCAGTTCTTC.

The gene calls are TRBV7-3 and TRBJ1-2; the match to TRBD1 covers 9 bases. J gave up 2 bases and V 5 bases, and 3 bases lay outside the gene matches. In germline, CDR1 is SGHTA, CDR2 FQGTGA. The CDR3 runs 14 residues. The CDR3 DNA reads TGTGCCAGCAGCAAACAGGGGGCCAACTATGGCTACACCTTC. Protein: CASSKQGANYGYTF.

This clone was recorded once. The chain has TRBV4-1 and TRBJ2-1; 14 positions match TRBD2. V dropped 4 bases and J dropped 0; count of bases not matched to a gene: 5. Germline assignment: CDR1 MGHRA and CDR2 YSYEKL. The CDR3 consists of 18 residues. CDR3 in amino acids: CASSPRLAGGSSYNEQFF. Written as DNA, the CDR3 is TGCGCCAGCAGCCCGAGACTAGCGGGAGGGAGCTCCTACAATGAGCAGTTCTTC.

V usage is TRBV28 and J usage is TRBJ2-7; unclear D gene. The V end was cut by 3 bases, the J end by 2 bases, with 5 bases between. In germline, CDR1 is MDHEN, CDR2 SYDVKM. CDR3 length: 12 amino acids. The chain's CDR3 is CASSFTPYEQYF. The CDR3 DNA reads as TGTGCCAGCAGTTTTACCCCCTACGAGCAGTACTTC.

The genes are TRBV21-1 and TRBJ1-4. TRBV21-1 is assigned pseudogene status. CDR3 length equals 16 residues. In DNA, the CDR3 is TGTGCCAGCAGCATGCCTCCGGGGGCAACTAATGAAAAACTGTTTTTT. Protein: CASSMPPGATNEKLFF.

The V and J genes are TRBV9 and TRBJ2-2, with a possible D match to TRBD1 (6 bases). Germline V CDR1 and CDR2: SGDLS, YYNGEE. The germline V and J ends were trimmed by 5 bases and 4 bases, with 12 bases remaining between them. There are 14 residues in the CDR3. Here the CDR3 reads CASRETGFTGELFF. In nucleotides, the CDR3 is TGTGCCAGCAGGGAGACAGGTTTCACCGGGGAGCTGTTTTTT.

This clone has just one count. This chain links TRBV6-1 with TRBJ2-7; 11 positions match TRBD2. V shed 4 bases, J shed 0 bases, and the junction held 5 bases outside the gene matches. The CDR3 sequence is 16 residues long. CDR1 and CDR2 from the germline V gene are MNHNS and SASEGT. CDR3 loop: CASSVLAGGSSYEQYF. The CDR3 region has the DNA TGTGCCAGCAGTGTCCTAGCGGGGGGTAGCTCCTACGAGCAGTACTTC.

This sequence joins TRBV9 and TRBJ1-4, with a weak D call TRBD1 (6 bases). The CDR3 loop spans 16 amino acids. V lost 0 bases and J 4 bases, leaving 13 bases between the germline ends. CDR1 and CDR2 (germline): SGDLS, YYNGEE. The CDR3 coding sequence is TGTGCCAGCAGCGTAGGGGGGCAGATAGTTAATGAAAAACTGTTTTTT. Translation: CASSVGGQIVNEKLFF.

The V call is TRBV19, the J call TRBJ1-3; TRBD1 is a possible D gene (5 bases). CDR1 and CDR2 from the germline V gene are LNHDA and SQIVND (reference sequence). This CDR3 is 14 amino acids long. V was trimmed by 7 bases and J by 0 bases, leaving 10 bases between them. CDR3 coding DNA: TGTGCCAGTACGAGGGGTGGCTCTGGAAACACCATATATTTT. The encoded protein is CASTRGGSGNTIYF.

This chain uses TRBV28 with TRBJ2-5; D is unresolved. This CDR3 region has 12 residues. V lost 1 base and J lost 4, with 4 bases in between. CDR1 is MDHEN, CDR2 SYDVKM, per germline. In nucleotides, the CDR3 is TGTGCCAGCAGTTTATTCAGAGAGACCCAGTACTTC. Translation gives CASSLFRETQYF.

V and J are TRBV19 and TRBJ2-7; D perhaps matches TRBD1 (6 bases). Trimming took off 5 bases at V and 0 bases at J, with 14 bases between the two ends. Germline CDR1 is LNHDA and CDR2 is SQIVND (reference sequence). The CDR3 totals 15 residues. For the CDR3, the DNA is TGTGCCAGTAGTCCCCCAGGGACATTCTCCTACGAGCAGTACTTC. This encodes CASSPPGTFSYEQYF.

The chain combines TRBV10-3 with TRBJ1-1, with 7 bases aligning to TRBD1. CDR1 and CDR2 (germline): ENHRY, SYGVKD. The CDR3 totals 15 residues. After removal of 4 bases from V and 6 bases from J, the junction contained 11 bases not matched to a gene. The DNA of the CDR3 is TGTGCCATCAGTGGGGCAACAGGGGTGTTGCCTGAAGCTTTCTTT. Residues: CAISGATGVLPEAFF.

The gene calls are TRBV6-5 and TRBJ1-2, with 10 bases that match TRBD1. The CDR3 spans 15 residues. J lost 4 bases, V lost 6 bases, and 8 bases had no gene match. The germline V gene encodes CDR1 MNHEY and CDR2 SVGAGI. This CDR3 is CASRPGTGASYGYTF. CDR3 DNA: TGTGCCAGCAGACCCGGGACAGGGGCTTCCTATGGCTACACCTTC.

The CDR3 DNA is TGTGCCAGCAGCTGGCGACTGATGCTAGCGGCCCCAGATACGCAGTATTTT. Protein product: CASSWRLMLAAPDTQYF. The rearrangement uses TRBV5-4 and TRBJ2-3; 7 nucleotides match TRBD2. Germline CDR1 reads SGHNT; CDR2 reads YYREEE (reference sequence). The CDR3 covers 17 residues. The V and J ends lost 3 bases and 4 bases, in that order; junction bases with no gene match: 14.

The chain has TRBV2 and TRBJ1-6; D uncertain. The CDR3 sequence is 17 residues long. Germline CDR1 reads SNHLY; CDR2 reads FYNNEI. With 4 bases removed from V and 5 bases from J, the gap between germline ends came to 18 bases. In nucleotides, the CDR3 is TGTGCCAGCAGTGCAGTGGGGTTAAGGAGGGATAATTCACCCCTCCACTTT. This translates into CASSAVGLRRDNSPLHF.

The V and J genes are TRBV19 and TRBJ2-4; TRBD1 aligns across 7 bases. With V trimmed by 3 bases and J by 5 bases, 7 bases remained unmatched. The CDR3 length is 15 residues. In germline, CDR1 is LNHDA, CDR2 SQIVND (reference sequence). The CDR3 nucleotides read TGTGCCAGTAGTATGTACCGGGACAGAGAAAACATTCAGTACTTC. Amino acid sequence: CASSMYRDRENIQYF.

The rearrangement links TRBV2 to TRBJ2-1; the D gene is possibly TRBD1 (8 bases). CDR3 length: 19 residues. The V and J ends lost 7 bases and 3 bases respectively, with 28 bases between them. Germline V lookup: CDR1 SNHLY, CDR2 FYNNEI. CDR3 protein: CASNEDRDRSTSHYNEQFF. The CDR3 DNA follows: TGTGCCAGCAACGAGGACAGGGACCGATCGACTAGCCACTACAATGAGCAGTTCTTC.

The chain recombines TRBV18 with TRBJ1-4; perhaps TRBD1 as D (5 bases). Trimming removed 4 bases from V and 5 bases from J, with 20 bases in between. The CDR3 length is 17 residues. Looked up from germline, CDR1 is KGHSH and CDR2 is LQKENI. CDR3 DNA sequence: TGTGCCAGCTCACGAACGGGCAATCTCGGGGGGAATGAAAAACTGTTTTTT. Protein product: CASSRTGNLGGNEKLFF.

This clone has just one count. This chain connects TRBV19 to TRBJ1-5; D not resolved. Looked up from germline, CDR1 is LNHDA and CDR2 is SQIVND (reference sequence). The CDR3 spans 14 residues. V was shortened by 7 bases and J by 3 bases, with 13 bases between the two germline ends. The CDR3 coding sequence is TGTGCCAGTACGTTGAGCGCCACCAATCAGCCCCAGCATTTT. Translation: CASTLSATNQPQHF. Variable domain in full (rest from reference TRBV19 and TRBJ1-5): DGGITQSPKYLFRKEGQNVTLSCEQNLNHDAMYWYRQDPGQGLRLIYYSQIVNDFQKGDIAEGYSVSREKKESFPLTVTSAQKNPTAFYLCASTLSATNQPQHFGDGTRLSIL.

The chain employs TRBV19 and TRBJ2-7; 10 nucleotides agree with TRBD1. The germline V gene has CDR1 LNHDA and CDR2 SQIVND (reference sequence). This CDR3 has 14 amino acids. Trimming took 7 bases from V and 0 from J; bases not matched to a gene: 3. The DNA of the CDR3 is TGTGCCAGTAAGGGGACAGGGGTCTCCTACGAGCAGTACTTC. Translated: CASKGTGVSYEQYF.

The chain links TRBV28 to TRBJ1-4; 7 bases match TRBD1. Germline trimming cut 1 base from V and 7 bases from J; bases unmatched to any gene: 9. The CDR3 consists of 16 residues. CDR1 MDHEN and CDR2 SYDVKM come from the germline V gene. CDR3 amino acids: CASSLYFGTDTEKLFF. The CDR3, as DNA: TGTGCCAGCAGTTTATATTTCGGGACAGATACTGAAAAACTGTTTTTT.

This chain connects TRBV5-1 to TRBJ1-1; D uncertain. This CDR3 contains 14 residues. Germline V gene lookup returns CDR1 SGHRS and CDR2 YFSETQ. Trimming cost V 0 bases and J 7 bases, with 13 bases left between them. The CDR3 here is CASSLGGEKDEAFF. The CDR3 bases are TGCGCCAGCAGCTTGGGCGGGGAAAAGGATGAAGCTTTCTTT.

Here the CDR3 DNA reads TGTGCCAGTAGCCGACAGGGACCAAACACCATATATTTT. It translates to CASSRQGPNTIYF. V usage is TRBV19 and J usage is TRBJ1-3; 7 positions match TRBD1. The CDR3 covers 13 residues. The trim removed 6 bases at V and 6 bases at J, leaving 5 bases unmatched. The germline CDR1 and CDR2 sequences are LNHDA and SQIVND (reference sequence).

This chain's CDR3 is CASSPEWWGNTIYF. For the CDR3, the DNA is TGTGCCAGCAGTCCTGAGTGGTGGGGAAACACCATATATTTT. The rearrangement joins TRBV6-6 to TRBJ1-3; no clear D. Between the trimmed V and J ends, which lost 5 bases and 4 bases, there was a span of 12 bases. This CDR3 has 14 residues. The V gene's germline CDR1 is MNHNY and CDR2 SVGAGI (reference sequence).